This TCR beta chain appears in the sequencing data of a study of T cell repertoires in cytomegalovirus infection. In the study overall: Peptides in the study included HLA-C-restricted and HLA-B-restricted CMV epitopes.

Study-level results: HLA-C-restricted, CMV-specific TCR beta clonotypes were dominant ex vivo. Cumulative public TCR beta family frequency identified carriers of CMV plus the relevant HLA.

From the reads, TCRdb called clonotypes with MiXCR, one entry per CDR3 protein. The table records about half a million distinct CDR3 sequences, roughly a third of them present only once. The CDR3 length is 16 residues. Trimming took 4 bases from V and 4 from J; bases not matched to a gene: 12. This clonotype has just a few counts. Its target is not known. The chain couples TRBV12-3 or TRBV12-4 to TRBJ2-7; 8 nucleotides match TRBD1. The source is a human donor in good health (CMV status not recorded). Some clones in this sample may be carry-over from other donors' samples. The specimen was cultured PBMCs, collected from culture after CMV antigen stimulation. CDR3 sequence reads: CASSSSRAGGMYEQYF. CDR3 in DNA: TGTGCCAGCAGTTCGTCAAGGGCAGGGGGCATGTACGAGCAGTACTTC.